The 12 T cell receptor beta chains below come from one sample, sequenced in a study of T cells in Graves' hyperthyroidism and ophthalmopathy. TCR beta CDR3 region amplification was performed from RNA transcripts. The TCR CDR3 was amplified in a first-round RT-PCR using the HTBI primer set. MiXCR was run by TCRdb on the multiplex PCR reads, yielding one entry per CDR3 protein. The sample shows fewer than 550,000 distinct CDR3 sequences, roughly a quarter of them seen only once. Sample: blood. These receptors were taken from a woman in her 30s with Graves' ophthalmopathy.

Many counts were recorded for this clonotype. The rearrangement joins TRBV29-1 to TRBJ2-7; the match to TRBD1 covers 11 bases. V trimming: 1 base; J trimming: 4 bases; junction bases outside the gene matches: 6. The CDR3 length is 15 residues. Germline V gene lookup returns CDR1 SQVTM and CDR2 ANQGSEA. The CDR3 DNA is TGCAGCGTTGAAGCGAGTGGGACAGGGGGGTACGAGCAGTACTTC. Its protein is CSVEASGTGGYEQYF.

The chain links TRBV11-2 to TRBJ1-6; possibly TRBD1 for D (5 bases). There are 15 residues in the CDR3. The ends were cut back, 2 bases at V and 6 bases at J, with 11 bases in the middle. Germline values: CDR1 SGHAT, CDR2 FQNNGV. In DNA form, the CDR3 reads TGTGCCAGCAGCTTAAGATGGGGGTTTAATTCACCCCTCCACTTT. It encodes CASSLRWGFNSPLHF.

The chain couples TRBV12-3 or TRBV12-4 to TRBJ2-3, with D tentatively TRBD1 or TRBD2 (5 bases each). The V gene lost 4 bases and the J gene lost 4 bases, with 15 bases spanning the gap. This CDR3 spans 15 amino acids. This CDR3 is CASSSVGERADTQYF. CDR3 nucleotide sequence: TGTGCCAGCAGTTCGGTGGGGGAACGGGCAGATACGCAGTATTTT.

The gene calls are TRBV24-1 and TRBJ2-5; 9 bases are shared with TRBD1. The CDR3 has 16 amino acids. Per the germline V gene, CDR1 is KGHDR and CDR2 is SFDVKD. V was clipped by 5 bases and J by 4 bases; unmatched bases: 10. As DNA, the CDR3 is TGTGCCACCAGTGTGGGTGCGGGACAGGGTGGAGAGACCCAGTACTTC. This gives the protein CATSVGAGQGGETQYF.

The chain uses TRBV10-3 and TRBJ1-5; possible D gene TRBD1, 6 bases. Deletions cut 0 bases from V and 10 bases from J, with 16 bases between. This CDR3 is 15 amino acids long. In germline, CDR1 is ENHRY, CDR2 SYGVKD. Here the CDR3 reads CAISESLQGGLPQHF. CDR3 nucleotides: TGTGCCATCAGTGAGTCTCTACAGGGTGGCTTACCCCAGCATTTT.

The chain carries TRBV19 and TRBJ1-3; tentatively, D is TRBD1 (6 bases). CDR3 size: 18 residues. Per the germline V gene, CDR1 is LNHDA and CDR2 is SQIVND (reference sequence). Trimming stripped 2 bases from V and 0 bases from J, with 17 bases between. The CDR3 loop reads CASSISRFGQNSGNTIYF. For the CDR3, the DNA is TGTGCCAGTAGTATAAGCCGATTTGGACAGAACTCTGGAAACACCATATATTTT.

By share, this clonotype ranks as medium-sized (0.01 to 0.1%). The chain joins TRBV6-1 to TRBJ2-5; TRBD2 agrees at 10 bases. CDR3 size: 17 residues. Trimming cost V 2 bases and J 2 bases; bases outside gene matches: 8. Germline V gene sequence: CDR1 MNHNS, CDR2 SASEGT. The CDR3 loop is CASSEWVIAGGQETQYF. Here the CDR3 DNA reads TGTGCCAGCAGTGAATGGGTGATAGCGGGGGGTCAAGAGACCCAGTACTTC.

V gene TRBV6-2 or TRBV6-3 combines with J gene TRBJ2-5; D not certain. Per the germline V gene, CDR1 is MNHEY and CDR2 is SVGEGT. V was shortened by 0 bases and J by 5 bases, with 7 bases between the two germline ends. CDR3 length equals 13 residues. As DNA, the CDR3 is TGTGCCAGCAGTTACTCCCGCGTGGAGACCCAGTACTTC. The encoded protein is CASSYSRVETQYF.

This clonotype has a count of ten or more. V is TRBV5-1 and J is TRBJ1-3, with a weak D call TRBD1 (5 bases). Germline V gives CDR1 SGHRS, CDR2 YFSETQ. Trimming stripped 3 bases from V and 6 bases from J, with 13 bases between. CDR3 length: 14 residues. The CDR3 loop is CASSSAQGANTIYF. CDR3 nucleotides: TGCGCCAGCAGCTCGGCGCAGGGCGCAAACACCATATATTTT.

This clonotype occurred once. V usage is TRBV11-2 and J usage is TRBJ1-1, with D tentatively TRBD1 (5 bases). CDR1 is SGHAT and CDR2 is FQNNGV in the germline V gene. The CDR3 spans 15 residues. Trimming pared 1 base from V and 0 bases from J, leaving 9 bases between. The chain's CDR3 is CASSLVVTVNTEAFF. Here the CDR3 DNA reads TGTGCCAGCAGCTTAGTTGTGACAGTGAACACTGAAGCTTTCTTT.

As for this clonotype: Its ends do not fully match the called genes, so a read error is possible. The DNA for the CDR3 is TGTGCCAGCACCAGTCGGTGGTTAGGGGAGACCCTGTACTTC. It specifies CASTSRWLGETLYF. The chain recombines TRBV12-3 or TRBV12-4 with TRBJ2-5, with D tentatively TRBD1 or TRBD2 (5 bases each). The CDR3 length is 14 residues.

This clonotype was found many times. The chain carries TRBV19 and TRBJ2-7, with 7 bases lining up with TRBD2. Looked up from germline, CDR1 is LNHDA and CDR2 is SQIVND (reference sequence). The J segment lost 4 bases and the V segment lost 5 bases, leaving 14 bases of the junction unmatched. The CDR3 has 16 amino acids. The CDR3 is CASSVSGTLNFYEQYF. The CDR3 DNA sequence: TGTGCCAGTAGTGTAAGCGGGACGTTGAACTTTTACGAGCAGTACTTC. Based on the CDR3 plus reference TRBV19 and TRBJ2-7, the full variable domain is DGGITQSPKYLFRKEGQNVTLSCEQNLNHDAMYWYRQDPGQGLRLIYYSQIVNDFQKGDIAEGYSVSREKKESFPLTVTSAQKNPTAFYLCASSVSGTLNFYEQYFGPGTRLTVT.